This T cell receptor beta chain was sequenced for a study of shared clonotypes between healthy human individuals. The DNA input per sorted-subset replicate PCR was about 190 ng, corresponding to around 28,000 T cell genomes. Generated by immunoSEQ multiplex PCR, the TCRdb table keeps only in-frame clones and is missing some. The table has 950,000 to 1,300,000 clones, 60% to 80% seen once. Sequencing used memory CD4+ T cells sorted from blood. Specified subset: CD45RA-negative fraction. The receptor was isolated from a man between 18 and 35 years old in good health.

The CDR3 loop reads CASSIVAPPLREKLFF. The CDR3 coding sequence is TGTGCCAGTAGTATAGTGGCCCCCCCCCTCCGTGAAAAACTGTTTTTT. V usage is TRBV19 and J usage is TRBJ1-4; no clear D gene. Germline V gene data show CDR1 as LNHDA and CDR2 as SQIVND (reference sequence). Trimming removed 1 base at V and 7 bases at J, with 16 bases between. There are 16 residues in the CDR3.